The 25 T cell receptor beta chains below were found in one sample sequenced in a study of blood T cell repertoires in COVID-19. Here immunoSEQ multiplex PCR was the method, and the copy in TCRdb shows in-frame clones only, minus some. The data hold about 130,000 clones, with about 79% observed a single time. The sequenced material came from peripheral blood. The receptors were sampled from a woman in her forties or fifties with acute or convalescent COVID-19.

The rearrangement uses TRBV27 and TRBJ1-1, with TRBD1 as a possible D gene (6 bases). The CDR3 is made up of 18 amino acids. In germline, CDR1 is MNHEY, CDR2 SMNVEV (reference sequence). V lost 10 bases, J lost 1 base, and 28 bases lay in between. In nucleotides, the CDR3 is TGTGCCAACGAACTTTTTCCCGGGGACACCCGTCCGAACACTGAAGCTTTCTTT. Its translation is CANELFPGDTRPNTEAFF.

The chain links TRBV11-2 to TRBJ2-7; D is unclear. Germline V gives CDR1 SGHAT, CDR2 FQNNGV. Trimming left V 1 base short and J 12 bases short, with 19 bases between. The CDR3 runs to 14 residues. The CDR3 region has the DNA TGTGCCAGCAGCTTAGCGGCGGAGCGTTTTGAGTGGTACTTC. It encodes CASSLAAERFEWYF.

The rearrangement joins TRBV5-4 to TRBJ1-1, with a weak D call TRBD1 (6 bases). Germline V gene sequence: CDR1 SGHNT, CDR2 YYREEE (reference sequence). The CDR3 runs to 14 residues. V lost 4 bases and J lost 1, with 11 bases in between. CDR3 loop: CASSPGQRNTEAFF. In nucleotides, the CDR3 is TGTGCCAGCAGCCCTGGACAGAGGAACACTGAAGCTTTCTTT.

V and J are TRBV18 and TRBJ1-4; TRBD1 is a possible D gene (6 bases). The CDR3 has 15 amino acids. From germline, CDR1 is KGHSH and CDR2 LQKENI. The V end was cut by 4 bases, the J end by 2 bases, with 11 bases between. The DNA of the CDR3 is TGTGCCAGCTCACTTCAGGGGAACACTAATGAAAAACTGTTTTTT. This encodes CASSLQGNTNEKLFF.

This chain connects TRBV24-1 to TRBJ1-1; D not resolved. Between the trimmed V and J ends, which lost 3 bases and 10 bases, there was a span of 14 bases. The CDR3 loop spans 13 amino acids. CDR1 and CDR2 (germline): KGHDR, SFDVKD. CDR3 DNA sequence: TGTGCCACCAGTGATCATCGGGTGAGCGGAGCTTTCTTT. This codes for CATSDHRVSGAFF.

The rearrangement links TRBV2 to TRBJ1-2; TRBD1 matches at 8 bases. Germline CDR1 and CDR2: SNHLY and FYNNEI. This CDR3 region has 19 residues. V shed 6 bases and J 10 bases; nucleotides not matched to a gene: 28. In nucleotides, the CDR3 is TGTGCCAGCAGCAAAGAGAGAGCGGGACGAGCATTCACAGGGGGGGTCTACACCTTC. Translation gives CASSKERAGRAFTGGVYTF.

Here the CDR3 DNA reads TGTGCCAGCAGTTTTTACGGGGGGGGCGCCCCGGGGCCCTACAATGAGCAGTTCTTC. Translating gives CASSFYGGGAPGPYNEQFF. The V call is TRBV6-2 or TRBV6-3, the J call TRBJ2-1; 8 bases align to TRBD2. V lost 4 bases, J lost 2 bases, and 16 bases stayed unmatched. The CDR3 is 19 amino acids. Germline V CDR1 and CDR2: MNHEY, SVGEGT.

V and J are TRBV21-1 and TRBJ1-2; the D segment call TRBD1 is taken from the table without a DNA check. TRBV21-1 is an annotated pseudogene. The CDR3 is made up of 20 amino acids. The CDR3 reads CASSKDRDKIDGPLRDGYTF. In DNA form, the CDR3 reads TGTGCCAGCAGCAAAGATAGGGACAAGATCGACGGACCGCTGCGGGATGGCTACACCTTC.

This chain links TRBV10-3 with TRBJ2-3, with 8 nucleotides matching TRBD2. The CDR3 totals 16 residues. V dropped 0 bases and J dropped 0; count of bases not matched to a gene: 2. Germline lookup yields CDR1 ENHRY and CDR2 SYGVKD. Here the CDR3 reads CAISESAGASTDTQYF. DNA of the CDR3: TGTGCCATCAGTGAGTCAGCGGGGGCCAGCACAGATACGCAGTATTTT.

The chain recombines TRBV7-9 with TRBJ2-7; weak D call: TRBD1 (6 bases). Per germline, CDR1 SEHNR and CDR2 FQNEAQ (reference sequence). Between the trimmed V and J ends, which lost 4 bases and 7 bases, there was a span of 20 bases. The CDR3 has 15 residues. The CDR3 loop reads CASSSNKDSSPEQYF. CDR3 sequence (DNA): TGTGCCAGCAGCTCGAACAAGGACAGTTCCCCTGAGCAGTACTTC. The full variable domain, with the rest looked up from reference TRBV7-9 and TRBJ2-7, is DTGVSQNPRHKITKRGQNVTFRCDPISEHNRLYWYRQTLGQGPEFLTYFQNEAQLEKSRLLSDRFSAERPKGSFSTLEIQRTEQGDSAMYLCASSSNKDSSPEQYFGPGTRLTVT.

This sequence joins TRBV5-1 and TRBJ1-6; D perhaps matches TRBD1 (5 bases). The CDR3 totals 15 residues. CDR1 and CDR2 from the germline V gene are SGHRS and YFSETQ. The germline V and J ends were trimmed by 4 bases and 4 bases, with 12 bases remaining between them. The DNA of the CDR3 is TGCGCCAGCAGCCACGACAGCGAGTATAATTCACCCCTCCACTTT. Translation: CASSHDSEYNSPLHF.

The DNA for the CDR3 is TGTGCCTCATCACGGGAGGGGGCGGACACTGAAGCTTTCTTT. It yields the protein CASSREGADTEAFF. This rearrangement joins TRBV10-3 to TRBJ1-1; 7 bases fit TRBD1. The CDR3 is 14 residues long. In germline, CDR1 is ENHRY, CDR2 SYGVKD. The junction had 12 bases not matched to a gene; V was cut back by 11 bases and J by 3 bases.

V and J are TRBV19 and TRBJ1-3; D not certain. Germline V gene data show CDR1 as LNHDA and CDR2 as SQIVND (reference sequence). The CDR3 runs to 11 residues. V gave up 10 bases and J gave up 4 bases, with 8 bases separating them. This CDR3 is CAIRLGNTIYF. The CDR3 DNA is TGTGCCATCCGACTGGGAAACACCATATATTTT.

This clone was found a few times. This chain joins TRBV9 and TRBJ1-1; maybe TRBD1 (5 bases). This CDR3 is built from 15 residues. The ends were cut back, 0 bases at V and 1 base at J, with 10 bases in the middle. Germline V gene sequence: CDR1 SGDLS, CDR2 YYNGEE. The CDR3 nucleotides read TGTGCCAGCAGCGTAGGGGGACTGACGAACACTGAAGCTTTCTTT. The encoded protein is CASSVGGLTNTEAFF.

The chain has TRBV5-1 and TRBJ1-1, with 8 bases aligning to TRBD1. The germline V gene encodes CDR1 SGHRS and CDR2 YFSETQ. The CDR3 spans 14 residues. With 4 bases clipped from V and 4 bases from J, the junction kept 6 bases outside the gene matches. DNA of the CDR3: TGCGCCAGCAGCCCTTATACAGGGGGCACTGAAGCTTTCTTT. Translation gives CASSPYTGGTEAFF. The whole variable domain, filled in from reference TRBV5-1 and TRBJ1-1, reads KAGVTQTPRYLIKTRGQQVTLSCSPISGHRSVSWYQQTPGQGLQFLFEYFSETQRNKGNFPGRFSGRQFSNSRSEMNVSTLELGDSALYLCASSPYTGGTEAFFGQGTRLTVV.

V gene TRBV5-1 combines with J gene TRBJ1-1; 10 bases fit TRBD1. Germline V gives CDR1 SGHRS, CDR2 YFSETQ. V dropped 5 bases and J dropped 1; count of bases not matched to a gene: 5. CDR3 size: 15 residues. DNA for the CDR3: TGCGCCAGCAGGCAGACAGGGGGCTGGAACACTGAAGCTTTCTTT. It encodes CASRQTGGWNTEAFF.

The genes are TRBV2 and TRBJ1-1, with TRBD1 as a possible D gene (6 bases). The CDR3 contains 17 residues. The V gene's germline CDR1 is SNHLY and CDR2 FYNNEI. The V gene lost 0 bases and the J gene lost 1 base, with 15 bases spanning the gap. The CDR3 DNA reads as TGTGCCAGCAGTGAAGCGCTTCTACGGGACAAGAACACTGAAGCTTTCTTT. As protein: CASSEALLRDKNTEAFF.

The gene calls are TRBV2 and TRBJ2-1; D ambiguous. Trimming left V 6 bases short and J 5 bases short, with 11 bases between. From germline, CDR1 is SNHLY and CDR2 FYNNEI. The CDR3 covers 13 residues. The CDR3 DNA is TGTGCCAGCAGGAAAGATCCTAACAATGAGCAGTTCTTC. The encoded protein is CASRKDPNNEQFF.

The V gene is TRBV6-5, the J gene TRBJ1-5; no reliable D call. Trimming cost V 6 bases and J 6 bases, with 12 bases left between them. CDR3 length: 13 amino acids. Germline values: CDR1 MNHEY, CDR2 SVGAGI. Here the CDR3 reads CASSLTEGQPQHF. The CDR3 nucleotides are TGTGCCAGCAGCTTGACCGAGGGTCAGCCCCAGCATTTT.

This chain connects TRBV7-9 to TRBJ1-3; 8 bases fit TRBD1. V dropped 4 bases and J dropped 0; count of bases not matched to a gene: 2. Germline V gene lookup returns CDR1 SEHNR and CDR2 FQNEAQ (reference sequence). This CDR3 is 15 amino acids long. The CDR3 region has the DNA TGTGCCAGCAGCTCGGACAGGGCCTCTGGAAACACCATATATTTT. This translates into CASSSDRASGNTIYF.

V gene TRBV6-2 or TRBV6-3 combines with J gene TRBJ2-6, with TRBD1 matching over 9 bases. CDR1 and CDR2 (germline): MNHEY, SVGEGT. The CDR3 sequence is 19 residues long. J lost 0 bases, V lost 4 bases, and 10 bases had no gene match. This CDR3 reads CASSFRQGDLISGANVLTF. The DNA for the CDR3 is TGTGCCAGCAGTTTTAGACAGGGGGACCTTATCTCTGGGGCCAACGTCCTGACTTTC.

This clone came up once. The rearrangement joins TRBV7-2 to TRBJ2-1; 7 bases map to TRBD2. Germline loops: CDR1 SGHTA, CDR2 FQGNSA. CDR3 length: 15 amino acids. With V trimmed by 5 bases and J by 7 bases, 11 bases remained unmatched. For the CDR3, the DNA is TGTGCCAGCAGCCCGTCTAGCGGTGCCAGGAATGAGCAGTTCTTC. The encoded protein is CASSPSSGARNEQFF.

The table lists this clone with a count of one. The gene calls are TRBV19 and TRBJ2-7, with D perhaps TRBD1 (6 bases). The germline gives CDR1 LNHDA, CDR2 SQIVND (reference sequence). Trimming cost V 2 bases and J 2 bases, with 16 bases left between them. This CDR3 region has 16 residues. Here the CDR3 DNA reads TGTGCCAGTAGTATATCCGAGACAGGCCGGACCTACGAGCAGTACTTC. Translation gives CASSISETGRTYEQYF.

This chain links TRBV7-5 with TRBJ1-6; the D segment call TRBD1 is taken from the table without a DNA check. TRBV7-5 is a known pseudogene. The CDR3 is 16 residues long. The CDR3 loop is CARSPRTDTYNSPLHF. CDR3 DNA: TGTGCCAGAAGCCCTAGGACAGATACCTATAATTCACCCCTCCACTTT.

This sequence joins TRBV14 and TRBJ2-6; D unresolved. This CDR3 has 15 amino acids. V shed 1 base and J shed 1 base, with 5 bases lying between them. Germline CDR1 SGHDN, CDR2 FVKESK. In nucleotides, the CDR3 is TGTGCCAGCAGCCAAGCAGGATCTGGGGCCAACGTCCTGACTTTC. Translating it yields CASSQAGSGANVLTF.